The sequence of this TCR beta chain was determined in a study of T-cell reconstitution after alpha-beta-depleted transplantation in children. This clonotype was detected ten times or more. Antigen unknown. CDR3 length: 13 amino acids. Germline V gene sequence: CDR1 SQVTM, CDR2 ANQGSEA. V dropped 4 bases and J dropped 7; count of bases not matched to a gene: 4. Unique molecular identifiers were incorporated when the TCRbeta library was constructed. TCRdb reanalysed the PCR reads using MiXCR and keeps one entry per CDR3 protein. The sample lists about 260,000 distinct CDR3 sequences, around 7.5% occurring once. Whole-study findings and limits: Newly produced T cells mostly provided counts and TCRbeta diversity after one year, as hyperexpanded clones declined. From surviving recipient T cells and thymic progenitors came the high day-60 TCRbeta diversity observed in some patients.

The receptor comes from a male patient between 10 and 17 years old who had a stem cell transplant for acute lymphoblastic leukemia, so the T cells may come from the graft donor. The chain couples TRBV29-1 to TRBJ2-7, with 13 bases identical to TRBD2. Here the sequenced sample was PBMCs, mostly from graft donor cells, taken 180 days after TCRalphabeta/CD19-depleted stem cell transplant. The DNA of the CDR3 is TGCAGCGTTGGACTAGCGGGAGGCGGGGAGCAGTACTTC. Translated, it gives CSVGLAGGGEQYF.